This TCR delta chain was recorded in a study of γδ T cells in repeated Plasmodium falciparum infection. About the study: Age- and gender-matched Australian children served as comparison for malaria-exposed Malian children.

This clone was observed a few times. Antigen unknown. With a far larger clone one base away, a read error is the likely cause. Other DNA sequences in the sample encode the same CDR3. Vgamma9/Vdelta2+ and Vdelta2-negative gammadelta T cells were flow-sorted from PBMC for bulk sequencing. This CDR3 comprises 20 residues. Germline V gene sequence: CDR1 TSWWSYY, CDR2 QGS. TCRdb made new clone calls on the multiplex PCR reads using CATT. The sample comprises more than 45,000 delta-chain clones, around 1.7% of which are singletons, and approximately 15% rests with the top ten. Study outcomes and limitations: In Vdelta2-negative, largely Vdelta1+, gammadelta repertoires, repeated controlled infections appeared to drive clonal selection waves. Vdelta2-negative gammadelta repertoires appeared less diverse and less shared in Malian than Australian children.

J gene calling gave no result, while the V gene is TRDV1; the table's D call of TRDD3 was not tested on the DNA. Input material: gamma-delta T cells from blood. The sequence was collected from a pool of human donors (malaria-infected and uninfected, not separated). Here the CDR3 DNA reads TGTGCTCTTGGGTCTCCTACTGAAATAGTAGGGGATCGGTACACCGATAAGCTCATCTTT. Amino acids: CALGSPTEIVGDRYTDKLIF.